Listed below are T cell receptor beta chains from one sample, sequenced in a study of human T cells and chemical hapten exposure. TCRdb ran MiXCR on the RACE reads and lists one entry per CDR3 protein. The table lists fewer than 80,000 distinct CDR3 sequences, around a tenth of them singletons, with 6.8% in the top ten. The sample here was whole blood, taken in connection with sensitization to the hapten diphenylcyclopropenone (DPC). Source of these receptors: a woman aged 50 to 60 with alopecia areata. Some clones in this sample may be carry-over from other donors' samples. Both conserved end residues are part of each CDR3. Each record gives: clone size, CDR3 length, D gene, J gene, V gene, CDR3 protein, CDR3 DNA. A D gene is named only where the DNA matches it firmly. Some rows mark clone size as missing; the rest say once, few, many or name a class of expanded clone.

>many|10|NA|TRBJ2-7|TRBV12-3/TRBV12-4
CASSPYEQYF
TGTGCCAGCAGCCCTTACGAGCAGTACTTC
>NA|14|NA|TRBJ2-1|TRBV11-2
CASSPKPEGGEQFF
TGTGCCAGCAGCCCAAAGCCAGAAGGGGGTGAGCAGTTCTTC
>few|15|TRBD2|TRBJ2-5|TRBV7-8
CASSLTSGRGATQYF
TGTGCCAGCAGCTTGACTAGCGGGAGGGGGGCGACCCAGTACTTC
>many|18|TRBD2|TRBJ2-3|TRBV20-1
CSAPGLAGGFGVTDTQYF
TGCAGTGCTCCCGGACTAGCGGGAGGGTTCGGGGTCACAGATACGCAGTATTTT
>NA|16|TRBD1|TRBJ2-2|TRBV19
CASSKGQGAGTGELFF
TGTGCCAGTAGTAAAGGACAGGGGGCAGGCACCGGGGAGCTGTTTTTT
>many|12|NA|TRBJ1-2|TRBV29-1
CSSSVGSYGYTF
TGCAGCTCGAGTGTCGGGAGCTATGGCTACACCTTC
>NA|12|NA|TRBJ1-2|TRBV29-1
CSTKGGDYGYTF
TGCAGCACTAAGGGGGGCGACTATGGCTACACCTTC
>NA|13|NA|TRBJ1-5|TRBV6-2/TRBV6-3
CARSYGFRQPQHF
TGTGCCCGCAGTTACGGGTTTCGGCAGCCCCAGCATTTT
>NA|16|NA|TRBJ2-3|TRBV18
CVSSPYPGGRTDTQYF
TGTGTCAGCTCACCATACCCCGGGGGACGCACAGATACGCAGTATTTT
>many|13|NA|TRBJ1-2|TRBV3-1
CASSQEPTAQDTF
TGTGCCAGCAGCCAAGAACCGACGGCGCAAGACACCTTC
>few|16|TRBD1|TRBJ1-1|TRBV5-1
CASSIQGAPPHTEAFF
TGCGCCAGCAGCATTCAGGGGGCACCCCCCCACACTGAAGCTTTCTTT
>many|12|NA|TRBJ2-5|TRBV29-1
CSVAMAGETQYF
TGCAGCGTGGCCATGGCGGGAGAGACCCAGTACTTC
>many|13|NA|TRBJ2-1|TRBV10-1
CASSEWRENEQFF
TGCGCCAGCAGTGAGTGGCGGGAAAATGAGCAGTTCTTC
>few|15|TRBD2|TRBJ2-3|TRBV29-1
CSVAESGRAEDTQYF
TGCAGCGTTGCCGAGAGCGGGAGGGCCGAAGATACGCAGTATTTT
>few|14|TRBD2|TRBJ2-5|TRBV15
CATSRGLAGETQYF
TGTGCCACCAGCAGAGGACTAGCGGGAGAGACCCAGTACTTC